This entry concerns a single T cell receptor (beta chain). The CDR3 consists of 14 residues. The V end lost 5 bases, the J end lost 0 bases, and 11 bases lay between the germline ends. Germline-derived CDR1 and CDR2 are LNHDA and SQIVND (reference sequence). Assay: immunoSEQ multiplex PCR; the TCRdb copy retains only in-frame clones and omits some. The sample yields 100,000 or so clones, approximately 95% seen once. This sample is drawn from a study of OX40 agonist ivuxolimab in advanced cancers. The sequence was collected from an adult with an advanced solid tumor such as melanoma, head and neck, liver or kidney cancer. The source was CD4+ or CD8+ T cells sorted from blood, collected in a trial of the OX40 agonist ivuxolimab. The V call is TRBV19, the J call TRBJ2-7; weak D call: TRBD2 (5 bases). The CDR3 sequence is CASSLLGFSYEQYF. CDR3 bases: TGTGCCAGTAGTTTACTAGGATTCTCCTACGAGCAGTACTTC.